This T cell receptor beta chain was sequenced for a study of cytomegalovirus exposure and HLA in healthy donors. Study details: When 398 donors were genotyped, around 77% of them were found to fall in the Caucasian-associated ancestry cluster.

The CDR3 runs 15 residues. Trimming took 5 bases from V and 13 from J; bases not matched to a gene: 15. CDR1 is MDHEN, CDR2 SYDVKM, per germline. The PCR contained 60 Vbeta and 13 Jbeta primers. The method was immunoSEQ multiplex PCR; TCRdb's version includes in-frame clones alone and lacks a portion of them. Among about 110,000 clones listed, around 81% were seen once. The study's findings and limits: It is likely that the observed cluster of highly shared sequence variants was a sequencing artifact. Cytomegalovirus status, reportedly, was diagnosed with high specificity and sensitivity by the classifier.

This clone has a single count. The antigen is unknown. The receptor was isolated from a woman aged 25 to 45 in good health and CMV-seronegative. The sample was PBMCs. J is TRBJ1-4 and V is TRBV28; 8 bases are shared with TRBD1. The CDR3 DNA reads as TGTGCCAGCAGTGCCTCCGGGACAGGAGGTCGGAGACTGTTTTTT. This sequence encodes CASSASGTGGRRLFF.